Following are 20 T cell receptor beta chains from one sample sequenced in a study of a mutant IDH1 vaccine in newly diagnosed glioma. Measured with immunoSEQ multiplex PCR; TCRdb has only the in-frame clones, and not every one. The sample consists of about 50,000 clones, around 80% of them appearing once. The sample's time point: week 5, during vaccination. Each vaccine dose was 300 ug of mutant IDH1 20-mer peptide, with topical imiquimod. Antigen specificity for these receptors is unknown. Sample: PBMCs, taken from a glioma patient whose treatment included an IDH1 peptide vaccine. Receptor source: a man aged 50-59 years with glioma.

CDR3 coding DNA: TGCGCCAGCAGCCAAGTATCCGAGTACGAGCAGTACTTC. This codes for CASSQVSEYEQYF. The gene calls are TRBV4-1 and TRBJ2-7; D gene ambiguous. Trimming left V 1 base short and J 4 bases short, with 8 bases between. This CDR3 region has 13 residues. From germline, CDR1 is MGHRA and CDR2 YSYEKL.

V and J are TRBV19 and TRBJ2-1, with a tentative D call TRBD2 (6 bases). Germline values: CDR1 LNHDA, CDR2 SQIVND (reference sequence). This CDR3 region has 16 residues. V dropped 2 bases and J dropped 0 bases, with 11 bases sitting between them. The DNA for the CDR3 is TGTGCCAGTAGTATAACTAGCTCCAGCTCCTACAATGAGCAGTTCTTC. Residues: CASSITSSSSYNEQFF.

J is TRBJ2-3 and V is TRBV9; 7 bases line up with TRBD2. This CDR3 is built from 15 residues. The ends lost 0 bases at V and 3 bases at J; junction bases unmatched: 4. CDR1 is SGDLS and CDR2 is YYNGEE in the germline V gene. The chain's CDR3 is CASSVGWRGTDTQYF. For the CDR3, the DNA is TGTGCCAGCAGCGTAGGATGGCGGGGGACAGATACGCAGTATTTT.

This chain links TRBV5-4 with TRBJ1-6; 10 positions agree with TRBD1. The CDR3 totals 17 residues. Germline lookup yields CDR1 SGHNT and CDR2 YYREEE (reference sequence). Trimming cost V 4 bases and J 1 base; bases outside gene matches: 5. Here the CDR3 DNA reads TGTGCCAGCAGCGAGAGACAGGGGGCATCCTATAATTCACCCCTCCACTTT. It translates to CASSERQGASYNSPLHF. Supplemented by reference TRBV5-4 and TRBJ1-6, the full variable domain reads ETGVTQSPTHLIKTRGQQVTLRCSSQSGHNTVSWYQQALGQGPQFIFQYYREEENGRGNFPPRFSGLQFPNYSSELNVNALELDDSALYLCASSERQGASYNSPLHFGNGTRLTVT.

Comments on this clone: Distinct nucleotide sequences in the sample also encode this CDR3. The gene calls are TRBV6-5 and TRBJ1-5, with no clear D. CDR3 length: 13 residues. V was pared by 0 bases and J by 7 bases, with 7 bases between. The V gene's germline CDR1 is MNHEY and CDR2 SVGAGI. In nucleotides, the CDR3 is TGTGCCAGCAGTTACTCGAAAGAACAGCCCCAGCATTTT. Translated: CASSYSKEQPQHF.

Only a few counts were recorded for this clone. The chain couples TRBV6-6 to TRBJ2-1; D is possibly TRBD1 (6 bases). Germline V gene sequence: CDR1 MNHNY, CDR2 SVGAGI (reference sequence). The CDR3 loop spans 16 amino acids. Trimming took off 5 bases at V and 2 bases at J, with 16 bases between the two ends. The CDR3 sequence is CASSTRPDRPYNEQFF. In DNA form, the CDR3 reads TGTGCCAGCAGTACTCGGCCGGACAGACCCTACAATGAGCAGTTCTTC.

This clone was observed a single time. The rearrangement joins TRBV5-1 to TRBJ2-5, with TRBD2 matching over 11 bases. The germline gives CDR1 SGHRS, CDR2 YFSETQ. V was clipped by 4 bases and J by 5 bases; unmatched bases: 7. The CDR3 totals 15 residues. The CDR3 sequence is CASSPGLAESETQYF. In nucleotides, the CDR3 is TGCGCCAGCAGCCCGGGACTAGCGGAGTCGGAGACCCAGTACTTC.

This chain links TRBV29-1 with TRBJ2-2; D unresolved. The length of the CDR3 is 13 residues. Germline V gene sequence: CDR1 SQVTM, CDR2 ANQGSEA. With 4 bases removed from V and 5 bases from J, the gap between germline ends came to 11 bases. CDR3 DNA: TGCAGCGTTGTTTGGGCGCGGACCGGGGAGCTGTTTTTT. It translates to CSVVWARTGELFF.

This clone was observed a handful of times. The genes are TRBV14 and TRBJ2-1; D is unresolved. Per germline, CDR1 SGHDN and CDR2 FVKESK. The CDR3 length is 13 residues. Trimming cost V 0 bases and J 8 bases, with 8 bases left between them. CDR3 residues: CASSQDGVDEQFF. For the CDR3, the DNA is TGTGCCAGCAGCCAAGATGGAGTCGATGAGCAGTTCTTC.

A single count supports this clone. The rearrangement joins TRBV18 to TRBJ2-5, with 9 nucleotides matching TRBD2. This CDR3 is 14 amino acids long. Losses at the gene ends were 8 bases for V and 2 bases for J; bases not matched to a gene: 6. The V gene's germline CDR1 is KGHSH and CDR2 LQKENI. CDR3 amino acids: CASTLAGRQETQYF. The CDR3 DNA reads TGTGCCAGCACCCTAGCGGGGCGTCAAGAGACCCAGTACTTC. The variable domain in full, with the rest retrieved from reference TRBV18 and TRBJ2-5, is NAGVMQNPRHLVRRRGQEARLRCSPMKGHSHVYWYRQLPEEGLKFMVYLQKENIIDESGMPKERFSAEFPKEGPSILRIQQVVRGDSAAYFCASTLAGRQETQYFGPGTRLLVL.

The chain combines TRBV4-2 with TRBJ2-6, with a possible D match to TRBD1 (5 bases). V dropped 0 bases and J dropped 4 bases, with 7 bases sitting between them. There are 15 residues in the CDR3. The germline CDR1 and CDR2 sequences are LGHNA and YNFKEQ. The CDR3: CASSQDGAGANVLTF. The CDR3 DNA reads TGTGCCAGCAGCCAAGATGGGGCCGGGGCCAACGTCCTGACTTTC.

The chain couples TRBV6-6 to TRBJ1-1, with D possibly matching TRBD1 (6 bases). The V gene's germline CDR1 is MNHNY and CDR2 SVGAGI (reference sequence). CDR3 length: 14 residues. V gave up 7 bases and J gave up 5 bases, with 17 bases separating them. In DNA form, the CDR3 reads TGTGCCAGCACCCACAGGGTCCCGGGGACTGAAGCTTTCTTT. Translating gives CASTHRVPGTEAFF.

The chain is built from TRBV5-1 and TRBJ2-2; the D call may be TRBD1 or TRBD2 (5 bases each). CDR1 is SGHRS, CDR2 YFSETQ, per germline. Trimming pared 4 bases from V and 1 base from J, leaving 5 bases between. This CDR3 is 13 amino acids long. The CDR3 region is CASSGGNTGELFF. The CDR3 DNA sequence: TGCGCCAGCAGCGGGGGGAACACCGGGGAGCTGTTTTTT.

The genes are TRBV21-1 and TRBJ2-7; TRBD2 is the table's D call and was not checked against the DNA. TRBV21-1 is a pseudogene. There are 14 residues in the CDR3. The CDR3 DNA is TGTGCCAGCAGCCCAAGGGCTAGCGGCTACGAGCAGTACTTC. Translation gives CASSPRASGYEQYF.

V usage is TRBV5-1 and J usage is TRBJ2-1; 9 bases agree with TRBD2. V shed 0 bases, J shed 5 bases, and the junction held 6 bases outside the gene matches. This CDR3 is 16 amino acids long. Germline loops: CDR1 SGHRS, CDR2 YFSETQ. The CDR3 protein is CASSLEGRGGNNEQFF. The CDR3 DNA reads as TGCGCCAGCAGCTTGGAAGGGCGGGGGGGCAACAATGAGCAGTTCTTC.

The chain joins TRBV30 to TRBJ1-5; D might be TRBD1 (5 bases). Germline-derived CDR1 and CDR2 are GTSNPN and SVGIG (reference sequence). The CDR3 covers 13 residues. V was cut by 1 base and J by 3 bases, with 7 bases left in between. CDR3 sequence: CAWSGGNNQPQHF. In nucleotides, the CDR3 is TGTGCCTGGAGTGGGGGGAACAATCAGCCCCAGCATTTT.

V gene TRBV27 combines with J gene TRBJ2-1; D possibly corresponds to TRBD1 (5 bases). Trimming shortened V by 5 bases and J by 4 bases, and 12 bases separated the two germline ends. Germline V gene lookup returns CDR1 MNHEY and CDR2 SMNVEV (reference sequence). CDR3 length: 14 residues. In DNA, the CDR3 is TGTGCCAGCAGTCTAGGACCAGGGTACAATGAGCAGTTCTTC. It encodes CASSLGPGYNEQFF.

CDR3 in amino acids: CAWGELSYEQYF. CDR3 DNA: TGTGCCTGGGGAGAGCTCTCCTACGAGCAGTACTTC. V usage is TRBV30 and J usage is TRBJ2-7; no clear D. This CDR3 contains 12 residues. The ends were cut back, 5 bases at V and 0 bases at J, with 8 bases in the middle. Germline CDR1 is GTSNPN and CDR2 is SVGIG (reference sequence).

Notes on this clone: At one of its ends the junction is not consistent with the germline gene, which may arise from a read error. The chain recombines TRBV7-7 with TRBJ2-5; D perhaps matches TRBD2 (5 bases). The CDR3 totals 13 residues. Germline lookup yields CDR1 SSHAT and CDR2 FNYEAQ (reference sequence). CDR3 nucleotide sequence: TGTGCTAGCAGCTTACTAGACCAAGAGACCCAGTACTTC. Protein product: CASSLLDQETQYF.

The rearrangement links TRBV5-4 to TRBJ1-6, with TRBD1 identical over 7 bases. This CDR3 has 16 amino acids. Germline loops: CDR1 SGHNT, CDR2 YYREEE (reference sequence). The J segment lost 10 bases and the V segment lost 4 bases, leaving 14 bases of the junction unmatched. This chain's CDR3 is CASSPYEDRLRSPLHF. DNA of the CDR3: TGTGCCAGCAGCCCTTATGAGGACAGGCTTCGGTCACCCCTCCACTTT.